Shown below are 9 T cell receptor beta chains from a single sample sequenced in a study of cytomegalovirus exposure and HLA in healthy donors. Primers: 60 Vbeta forward and 13 Jbeta reverse. Profiled with immunoSEQ multiplex PCR; TCRdb holds only in-frame clones, not every one. The table lists over 150,000 clones, just over 75% of them singletons, with more than 3% in the top ten. The sequencing input was PBMCs. The receptors stem from a woman aged 60-75 years in good health and CMV-seropositive.

The chain couples TRBV5-6 to TRBJ1-3, with D hard to call. The CDR3 loop spans 15 amino acids. Germline V gene sequence: CDR1 SGHDT, CDR2 YYEEEE. With 0 bases removed from V and 0 bases from J, the gap between germline ends came to 7 bases. CDR3 loop: CASSLGLVSGNTIYF. CDR3 bases: TGTGCCAGCAGCTTGGGGTTAGTCTCTGGAAACACCATATATTTT.

Here the CDR3 DNA reads TGCGCCAGCAGCAAGGGACTAGCGGGAACCTATGAGCAGTTCTTC. Translating gives CASSKGLAGTYEQFF. This chain uses TRBV5-1 with TRBJ2-1, with TRBD2 identical over 13 bases. V was clipped by 4 bases and J by 8 bases; unmatched bases: 6. This CDR3 region has 15 residues. Germline CDR1 reads SGHRS; CDR2 reads YFSETQ.

The chain employs TRBV5-1 and TRBJ1-3, with D possibly being TRBD1 (5 bases). Germline assignment: CDR1 SGHRS and CDR2 YFSETQ. Trimming stripped 2 bases from V and 0 bases from J, with 9 bases between. This CDR3 comprises 15 residues. DNA of the CDR3: TGCGCCAGCAGCTTTGGGGGGAGCTCTGGAAACACCATATATTTT. As protein: CASSFGGSSGNTIYF.

Only one count was recorded for this clone. The chain links TRBV7-2 to TRBJ2-7, with D possibly matching TRBD2 (5 bases). The CDR3 totals 13 residues. Germline CDR1 SGHTA, CDR2 FQGNSA. Deletions cut 3 bases from V and 4 bases from J, with 10 bases between. The CDR3 loop reads CASSFRRDYEQYF. The CDR3 DNA reads TGTGCCAGCAGCTTCCGCCGGGATTACGAGCAGTACTTC.

The chain carries TRBV6-6 and TRBJ1-1; D is perhaps TRBD1 (5 bases). The CDR3 totals 15 residues. Germline V gives CDR1 MNHNY, CDR2 SVGAGI (reference sequence). Trimming pared 4 bases from V and 4 bases from J, leaving 16 bases between. The CDR3, as DNA: TGTGCCAGCAGTTCCCTCGGGGCCGGGAGCACTGAAGCTTTCTTT. This gives the protein CASSSLGAGSTEAFF.

This sequence joins TRBV5-8 and TRBJ2-7, with D uncertain. The CDR3 sequence is 14 residues long. With 4 bases removed from V and 0 bases from J, the gap between germline ends came to 11 bases. In germline, CDR1 is SGHTS, CDR2 YDEGEE. The chain's CDR3 is CASSPPGPSYEQYF. CDR3 DNA sequence: TGTGCCAGCAGCCCACCTGGGCCCTCCTACGAGCAGTACTTC. Complete variable domain (other parts from reference TRBV5-8 and TRBJ2-7): EAGVTQSPTHLIKTRGQQATLRCSPISGHTSVYWYQQALGLGLQFLLWYDEGEERNRGNFPPRFSGRQFPNYSSELNVNALELEDSALYLCASSPPGPSYEQYFGPGTRLTVT.

This chain uses TRBV28 with TRBJ2-3; no clear D gene. The germline V and J ends were trimmed by 7 bases and 0 bases, with 2 bases remaining between them. The germline CDR1 and CDR2 sequences are MDHEN and SYDVKM. The CDR3 sequence is 11 residues long. DNA for the CDR3: TGTGCCAGCACTAGCACAGATACGCAGTATTTT. Translation gives CASTSTDTQYF. Full variable domain (rest looked up from reference TRBV28 and TRBJ2-3): DVKVTQSSRYLVKRTGEKVFLECVQDMDHENMFWYRQDPGLGLRLIYFSYDVKMKEKGDIPEGYSVSREKKERFSLILESASTNQTSMYLCASTSTDTQYFGPGTRLTVL.

The rearrangement joins TRBV18 to TRBJ2-7, with 7 positions matching TRBD1. The ends lost 0 bases at V and 2 bases at J; junction bases unmatched: 1. Germline CDR1 and CDR2: KGHSH and LQKENI. This CDR3 comprises 14 residues. In DNA, the CDR3 is TGTGCCAGCTCACCACCCGACAGGGCCTACGAGCAGTACTTC. This gives the protein CASSPPDRAYEQYF.

The rearrangement joins TRBV28 to TRBJ1-5; TRBD1 agrees at 8 bases. Trimming removed 5 bases from V and 2 bases from J; junction bases left unmatched: 11. Germline CDR1 is MDHEN and CDR2 is SYDVKM. The CDR3 contains 17 residues. Written as DNA, the CDR3 is TGTGCCAGCAGTCCGCTTCAGGGGGCCAGAGGCAATCAGCCCCAGCATTTT. Amino acids: CASSPLQGARGNQPQHF. Full variable domain (rest looked up from reference TRBV28 and TRBJ1-5): DVKVTQSSRYLVKRTGEKVFLECVQDMDHENMFWYRQDPGLGLRLIYFSYDVKMKEKGDIPEGYSVSREKKERFSLILESASTNQTSMYLCASSPLQGARGNQPQHFGDGTRLSIL.